This T cell receptor (beta chain) was sequenced in a study of shared clonotypes between healthy human individuals. Findings and limits, study-wide: Of the naive CD4 clonotypes, roughly 5.5% were shared across four donors. In the sorted subsets, rarefaction showed sequencing was incomplete despite large depth.

Terminally differentiated effector memory CD45RA+ cells were excluded by CCR7 positive selection of CD45RO-negative cells. Authors' methods: Junction-only immunoSEQ data arrived without quality scores, meaning filtering differed. Method: immunoSEQ multiplex PCR; TCRdb's copy keeps in-frame clones and lacks some. D and trimming come from the DNA, and the V and J calls and clone size come from that table. The repertoire holds some 2.1 million clones, with approximately 95% as singletons. This clone has just one count. Its target is not known. This receptor was obtained from a man in his late teens or twenties in good health. Sequencing input: naive CD8+ T cells sorted from blood.

The CDR3: CASSRTGGDSNQPQHF. Written as DNA, the CDR3 is TGTGCCAGCAGCAGGACAGGAGGAGATAGCAATCAGCCCCAGCATTTT. The rearrangement joins TRBV21-1 to TRBJ1-5; the tabulated D call, TRBD1, remains unverified against the DNA. TRBV21-1 counts as a pseudogene. This CDR3 has 16 residues.